The next 32 T cell receptor beta chains were all read from a single sample in a study of shared clonotypes between healthy human individuals. Produced via immunoSEQ multiplex PCR; TCRdb's table is partial and in-frame only. The table has approximately 530,000 clones, more than 95% seen once. Material: naive CD4+ T cells sorted from blood. Subset given: CD45RA+ positively selected. The receptors stem from a woman aged 25 to 45 in good health.

CDR3 bases: TGTGCCAGCAGTGACCTCGGACGGGGGCTGAGCAATCAGCCCCAGCATTTT. It yields the protein CASSDLGRGLSNQPQHF. The chain has TRBV28 and TRBJ1-5; D is possibly TRBD1 (6 bases). With 5 bases removed from V and 1 base from J, the gap between germline ends came to 18 bases. The CDR3 spans 17 residues. CDR1 MDHEN and CDR2 SYDVKM come from the germline V gene.

The chain joins TRBV28 to TRBJ2-7; 10 bases align to TRBD1. The CDR3 length is 16 residues. With 1 base clipped from V and 1 base from J, the junction kept 4 bases outside the gene matches. Germline loops: CDR1 MDHEN, CDR2 SYDVKM. The CDR3 loop is CASSLSGTGDSYEQYF. CDR3 DNA sequence: TGTGCCAGCAGTTTATCCGGGACAGGGGATTCCTACGAGCAGTACTTC.

The genes are TRBV5-1 and TRBJ2-5, with 7 bases identical to TRBD1. The CDR3 extends over 15 amino acids. Germline V CDR1 and CDR2: SGHRS, YFSETQ. After removal of 4 bases from V and 3 bases from J, the junction contained 9 bases not matched to a gene. CDR3 nucleotide sequence: TGCGCCAGCAGCCCTATATCGACAGGGAAAGAGACCCAGTACTTC. Its protein is CASSPISTGKETQYF.

This chain joins TRBV4-1 and TRBJ2-4; D remains ambiguous. CDR3 length: 15 residues. Trimming pared 0 bases from V and 7 bases from J, leaving 13 bases between. CDR1 and CDR2 (germline): MGHRA, YSYEKL. The CDR3 bases are TGCGCCAGCAGCCAAGATCTTCTTGGGGTGAACATTCAGTACTTC. It yields the protein CASSQDLLGVNIQYF.

The CDR3: CASRRDVRSGETQYF. The DNA of the CDR3 is TGCGCCAGCAGACGGGACGTCCGTTCTGGAGAGACCCAGTACTTC. The rearrangement uses TRBV5-1 and TRBJ2-5; the D call may be TRBD1 or TRBD2 (5 bases each). The CDR3 loop spans 15 amino acids. Trimming cost V 5 bases and J 4 bases, with 18 bases left between them. The V gene's germline CDR1 is SGHRS and CDR2 YFSETQ.

The J gene is TRBJ2-1, the V gene TRBV7-8, with TRBD2 matching 7 bases. Germline CDR1 is SGHVS and CDR2 is FQNEAQ. V trimming: 6 bases; J trimming: 7 bases; junction bases outside the gene matches: 21. The CDR3 totals 18 residues. In DNA form, the CDR3 reads TGTGCCAGCAGACGGGCGGCGAGCGGGATCATTGTTAGGAATGAGCAGTTCTTC. This encodes CASRRAASGIIVRNEQFF.

This clone was seen once. This same CDR3 is encoded by further DNA sequences in the sample. The CDR3, as DNA: TGTGCCAGCAGCTTAAGACACTACGAGCAGTACTTC. Translating it yields CASSLRHYEQYF. V and J are TRBV7-9 and TRBJ2-7; no firm D call. The V end was cut by 2 bases, the J end by 3 bases, with 5 bases between. The germline V gene encodes CDR1 SEHNR and CDR2 FQNEAQ (reference sequence). The CDR3 runs to 12 residues.

This clone was detected only a few times. The chain uses TRBV5-8 and TRBJ2-1, with 9 bases identical to TRBD2. Germline lookup yields CDR1 SGHTS and CDR2 YDEGEE. This CDR3 region has 12 residues. With 6 bases clipped from V and 7 bases from J, the junction kept 2 bases outside the gene matches. The CDR3 is CASKTSGNEQFF. DNA of the CDR3: TGTGCCAGCAAAACTAGCGGGAATGAGCAGTTCTTC.

The chain has TRBV2 and TRBJ1-1, with a tentative D call TRBD1 (6 bases). The CDR3 is 13 residues long. Trimming took 6 bases from V and 7 from J, leaving 15 bases between them. Germline lookup yields CDR1 SNHLY and CDR2 FYNNEI. The CDR3 bases are TGTGCCAGCAGGCTCACAGGGTACAGTGAAGCTTTCTTT. Protein: CASRLTGYSEAFF.

This chain links TRBV30 with TRBJ1-4; no clear D gene. The CDR3 loop spans 14 amino acids. Germline lookup yields CDR1 GTSNPN and CDR2 SVGIG (reference sequence). Trimming shortened V by 2 bases and J by 8 bases, and 15 bases separated the two germline ends. The chain's CDR3 is CAWSTWTSEEKLFF. Here the CDR3 DNA reads TGTGCCTGGAGTACCTGGACTTCGGAAGAAAAACTGTTTTTT.

The V and J genes are TRBV6-5 and TRBJ2-5; TRBD1 matches 8 bases. The DNA end is a closer match to TRBJ2-7, so the J assignment may be wrong. Germline CDR1 and CDR2: MNHEY and SVGAGI. This CDR3 comprises 14 residues. CDR3 coding DNA: TGTGCCAGCAGTTATCGAGACAGGGGCTACGAGCAGTACTTC. Its translation is CASSYRDRGYEQYF.

The chain is built from TRBV9 and TRBJ2-5; 8 nucleotides match TRBD2. V gave up 5 bases and J gave up 5 bases; unmatched junction bases: 11. CDR3 size: 15 residues. CDR1 SGDLS and CDR2 YYNGEE come from the germline V gene. In DNA form, the CDR3 reads TGTGCCAGCAGTCTCGGGACTAGGACTTCGGAGACCCAGTACTTC. Amino acids: CASSLGTRTSETQYF.

The chain has TRBV28 and TRBJ1-1; tentatively, D is TRBD1 (6 bases). The V and J ends lost 4 bases and 1 base respectively, with 7 bases between them. Germline V lookup: CDR1 MDHEN, CDR2 SYDVKM. CDR3 size: 13 residues. Here the CDR3 reads CASSSGQNTEAFF. For the CDR3, the DNA is TGTGCCAGCAGTTCGGGACAGAACACTGAAGCTTTCTTT.

The chain uses TRBV11-2 and TRBJ2-7; 10 nucleotides agree with TRBD1. CDR3 length: 15 residues. Per the germline V gene, CDR1 is SGHAT and CDR2 is FQNNGV. V dropped 5 bases and J dropped 0; count of bases not matched to a gene: 4. CDR3 in amino acids: CASSRGQGGSYEQYF. CDR3 DNA sequence: TGTGCCAGCAGCAGAGGACAGGGGGGCTCCTACGAGCAGTACTTC.

The rearrangement joins TRBV19 to TRBJ2-7; D not resolved. Deletions cut 10 bases from V and 5 bases from J, with 18 bases between. The CDR3 spans 13 residues. Germline CDR1 reads LNHDA; CDR2 reads SQIVND (reference sequence). This chain's CDR3 is CATSTGPTDEQYF. The DNA of the CDR3 is TGTGCCACTTCCACGGGTCCGACTGACGAGCAGTACTTC.

The rearrangement links TRBV6-5 to TRBJ2-1, with 14 bases that match TRBD2. Germline CDR1 is MNHEY and CDR2 is SVGAGI. With V trimmed by 6 bases and J by 9 bases, 10 bases remained unmatched. This CDR3 contains 16 residues. CDR3 nucleotide sequence: TGTGCCAGCAGCTACGCGGGACTAGCGGGAGCGGGTGAGCAGTTCTTC. This codes for CASSYAGLAGAGEQFF.

The V and J genes are TRBV29-1 and TRBJ2-1, with D perhaps matching TRBD1 (6 bases). CDR3 length: 13 amino acids. V was cut by 2 bases and J by 8 bases, with 13 bases left in between. Germline loops: CDR1 SQVTM, CDR2 ANQGSEA. For the CDR3, the DNA is TGCAGCGTTGAAAAGGGGGTCGGGGATGAGCAGTTCTTC. Its translation: CSVEKGVGDEQFF.

CDR3 DNA: TGTGCCAGCAGCGTAACCGGTTTGGACAGGGTTTCCTACGAGCAGTACTTC. Its translation: CASSVTGLDRVSYEQYF. The chain recombines TRBV5-6 with TRBJ2-7; 8 positions agree with TRBD1. The CDR3 is made up of 17 amino acids. Germline V gene data show CDR1 as SGHDT and CDR2 as YYEEEE. J gave up 1 base and V 4 bases, and 13 bases lay outside the gene matches.

V usage is TRBV5-4 and J usage is TRBJ2-6; D unclear. V was shortened by 4 bases and J by 1 base, with 6 bases between the two germline ends. This CDR3 comprises 14 residues. Germline assignment: CDR1 SGHNT and CDR2 YYREEE (reference sequence). The CDR3 loop is CASSGRSGANVLTF. The CDR3 DNA is TGTGCCAGCAGCGGTAGGTCTGGGGCCAACGTCCTGACTTTC.

The chain is built from TRBV28 and TRBJ1-5; D gene unclear. Looked up from germline, CDR1 is MDHEN and CDR2 is SYDVKM. CDR3 length: 10 residues. V dropped 8 bases and J dropped 5 bases, with 4 bases sitting between them. The CDR3 protein is CASGHQPQHF. The DNA for the CDR3 is TGTGCCAGCGGGCATCAGCCCCAGCATTTT.

The chain couples TRBV10-3 to TRBJ1-2; D unclear. V lost 6 bases and J 2 bases, leaving 10 bases between the germline ends. The V gene's germline CDR1 is ENHRY and CDR2 SYGVKD. This CDR3 has 13 residues. CDR3 DNA sequence: TGTGCCATCAGACCTACACAAAACTATGGCTACACCTTC. Its translation is CAIRPTQNYGYTF.

The chain has TRBV28 and TRBJ2-7, with 7 positions matching TRBD1. In germline, CDR1 is MDHEN, CDR2 SYDVKM. The V gene end was trimmed by 7 bases and the J gene end by 0 bases; junction bases not matched to a gene: 6. The CDR3 runs to 14 residues. The CDR3 reads CASTRDSTSYEQYF. CDR3 nucleotides: TGTGCCAGCACCCGGGACAGTACCTCCTACGAGCAGTACTTC.

This chain joins TRBV18 and TRBJ1-1, with a weak D call TRBD1 (6 bases). The ends were cut back, 3 bases at V and 9 bases at J, with 14 bases in the middle. CDR3 size: 13 residues. In germline, CDR1 is KGHSH, CDR2 LQKENI. The CDR3 DNA sequence: TGTGCCAGCTCACCGTTGGAGGGGGGCAAAGCTTTCTTT. Encoded protein: CASSPLEGGKAFF. The entire variable domain, with the rest obtained from reference TRBV18 and TRBJ1-1, is as follows: NAGVMQNPRHLVRRRGQEARLRCSPMKGHSHVYWYRQLPEEGLKFMVYLQKENIIDESGMPKERFSAEFPKEGPSILRIQQVVRGDSAAYFCASSPLEGGKAFFGQGTRLTVV.

The genes are TRBV6-1 and TRBJ1-2, with a possible D match to TRBD1 (5 bases). The germline gives CDR1 MNHNS, CDR2 SASEGT. V lost 6 bases to trimming and J lost 4 bases, with 12 bases between them. This CDR3 contains 13 residues. As DNA, the CDR3 is TGTGCCAGCAGACAAACAGGAGGCTATGGCTACACCTTC. Translation: CASRQTGGYGYTF.

The CDR3 nucleotides are TGTGCCAGCAACTGGGGACAGAACACTGAAGCTTTCTTT. Its translation: CASNWGQNTEAFF. The rearrangement joins TRBV2 to TRBJ1-1, with D perhaps TRBD1 (6 bases). Germline values: CDR1 SNHLY, CDR2 FYNNEI. The CDR3 consists of 13 residues. Trimming left V 7 bases short and J 1 base short, with 10 bases between.

The chain is built from TRBV2 and TRBJ1-4; no firm D call. From germline, CDR1 is SNHLY and CDR2 FYNNEI. The CDR3 sequence is 14 residues long. Between the trimmed V and J ends, which lost 6 bases and 8 bases, there was a span of 16 bases. CDR3 residues: CASRGWGSSEKLFF. CDR3 sequence (DNA): TGTGCCAGCAGGGGTTGGGGTTCGAGCGAAAAACTGTTTTTT.

The rearrangement uses TRBV30 and TRBJ2-6, with D hard to call. The germline V gene encodes CDR1 GTSNPN and CDR2 SVGIG (reference sequence). There are 13 residues in the CDR3. V was cut by 0 bases and J by 3 bases, with 3 bases left in between. The CDR3 protein is CAWSVRGANVLTF. The CDR3 bases are TGTGCCTGGAGTGTACGTGGGGCCAACGTCCTGACTTTC.

DNA for the CDR3: TGTGCCACAAGCCAACTATGGACTAGCGGGATCCGGGCCGGGGAGCTGTTTTTT. Amino acid sequence: CATSQLWTSGIRAGELFF. The J gene is TRBJ2-2, the V gene TRBV7-9; TRBD2 agrees at 12 bases. Germline values: CDR1 SEHNR, CDR2 FQNEAQ (reference sequence). The trim removed 10 bases at V and 6 bases at J, leaving 18 bases unmatched. This CDR3 is built from 18 residues.

This chain uses TRBV19 with TRBJ2-3; a possible D gene is TRBD2 (5 bases). This CDR3 region has 12 residues. The germline V gene has CDR1 LNHDA and CDR2 SQIVND (reference sequence). Trimming removed 6 bases at V and 2 bases at J, with 6 bases between. The DNA of the CDR3 is TGTGCCAGTAGGGGAGTCACAGATACGCAGTATTTT. Translated, it gives CASRGVTDTQYF.

V gene TRBV7-9 combines with J gene TRBJ2-2; D remains unclear. The V and J ends lost 5 bases and 0 bases respectively, with 19 bases between them. The CDR3 contains 18 residues. The germline CDR1 and CDR2 sequences are SEHNR and FQNEAQ (reference sequence). The CDR3 region is CASSPRLIIVANTGELFF. In nucleotides, the CDR3 is TGTGCCAGCAGCCCCCGACTGATCATAGTCGCGAACACCGGGGAGCTGTTTTTT.

This chain uses TRBV27 with TRBJ2-7; D is undetermined. The CDR3 is 13 residues long. Trimming cost V 1 base and J 3 bases, with 7 bases left between them. Germline CDR1 reads MNHEY; CDR2 reads SMNVEV (reference sequence). The CDR3 sequence: CASSLFMYYEQYF. In nucleotides, the CDR3 is TGTGCCAGCAGTTTATTTATGTACTACGAGCAGTACTTC.

The chain recombines TRBV9 with TRBJ2-3; 11 nucleotides agree with TRBD2. CDR1 and CDR2 from the germline V gene are SGDLS and YYNGEE. The junction had 4 bases not matched to a gene; V was cut back by 0 bases and J by 4 bases. CDR3 length equals 16 residues. This CDR3 is CASSVGASGRPDTQYF. The CDR3 DNA reads as TGTGCCAGCAGCGTAGGGGCTAGCGGGAGGCCAGATACGCAGTATTTT.